These 31 T cell receptor beta chains share one sample of origin, sequenced in a study of T cell clonotyping in hematopoietic cell transplantation. TCRdb's copy holds only in-frame clones and misses some; the assay was immunoSEQ multiplex PCR. The sample contains 7,000 or so clones, 98% of which appear only once. This material consisted of PBMCs, taken 30 days after allogeneic stem cell transplant. These receptor sequences come from a male patient in his sixties or seventies who had an allogeneic stem cell transplant from a related donor, so the T cells may come from the graft donor. Some clones in this sample may be carry-over from other donors' samples.

This rearrangement joins TRBV11-3 to TRBJ2-5; D is possibly TRBD1 or TRBD2 (5 bases each). Germline-derived CDR1 and CDR2 are SGHNT and YENEEA. The CDR3 runs to 14 residues. Trimming cost V 4 bases and J 1 base, with 10 bases left between them. The DNA for the CDR3 is TGTGCCAGCAGCTACGGGACGGCCCAAGAGACCCAGTACTTC. Translation gives CASSYGTAQETQYF.

The chain joins TRBV10-3 to TRBJ1-6; 7 nucleotides match TRBD1. This CDR3 spans 14 amino acids. The J segment lost 5 bases and the V segment lost 6 bases, leaving 4 bases of the junction unmatched. The germline CDR1 and CDR2 sequences are ENHRY and SYGVKD. The CDR3 region has the DNA TGTGCCATCAGCTTCAGGGGGGATAATTCACCCCTCCACTTT. As protein: CAISFRGDNSPLHF.

The chain is built from TRBV7-8 and TRBJ2-7, with D uncertain. Trimming cost V 1 base and J 3 bases, with 7 bases left between them. The CDR3 spans 13 residues. The germline V gene encodes CDR1 SGHVS and CDR2 FQNEAQ. CDR3: CASSLGLVYEQYF. CDR3 in DNA: TGTGCCAGCAGCTTAGGGCTCGTCTACGAGCAGTACTTC.

V usage is TRBV5-4 and J usage is TRBJ2-7, with D tentatively TRBD1 (6 bases). The CDR3 is made up of 15 amino acids. Between the trimmed V and J ends, which lost 5 bases and 1 base, there was a span of 16 bases. Germline V CDR1 and CDR2: SGHNT, YYREEE (reference sequence). In nucleotides, the CDR3 is TGTGCCAGCAGTCATCGACCGACAGGATCCTACGAGCAGTACTTC. Its protein is CASSHRPTGSYEQYF.

This chain links TRBV28 with TRBJ1-6; possibly TRBD1 for D (5 bases). The CDR3 covers 13 residues. Germline-derived CDR1 and CDR2 are MDHEN and SYDVKM. The V end was cut by 6 bases, the J end by 10 bases, with 13 bases between. The CDR3 sequence: CASSSPGRSPLHF. The CDR3, as DNA: TGTGCCAGCAGCAGTCCAGGGCGATCACCCCTCCACTTT.

This clone occurred once. This same CDR3 is encoded by further DNA sequences in the sample. This chain joins TRBV29-1 and TRBJ2-6; the D is unclear. The CDR3 is made up of 13 amino acids. V shed 4 bases and J shed 0 bases, with 4 bases lying between them. Germline lookup yields CDR1 SQVTM and CDR2 ANQGSEA. CDR3 residues: CSVGVSGANVLTF. The CDR3 DNA follows: TGCAGCGTTGGGGTCTCTGGGGCCAACGTCCTGACTTTC.

J is TRBJ1-5 and V is TRBV6-1; no clear D gene. CDR1 MNHNS and CDR2 SASEGT come from the germline V gene. The CDR3 spans 15 residues. V was shortened by 6 bases and J by 0 bases, with 12 bases between the two germline ends. CDR3 amino acids: CASRITDSSNQPQHF. The CDR3 DNA follows: TGTGCCAGCAGGATCACAGATTCTAGCAATCAGCCCCAGCATTTT.

This chain links TRBV7-2 with TRBJ2-7, with D possibly being TRBD2 (6 bases). Trimming removed 4 bases from V and 6 bases from J, with 19 bases in between. In germline, CDR1 is SGHTA, CDR2 FQGNSA. This CDR3 has 15 residues. CDR3 bases: TGTGCCAGCAGCTCCCCCAGGGAGGTTTTCGGCGAGCAGTACTTC. It translates to CASSSPREVFGEQYF.

The J gene is TRBJ1-1, the V gene TRBV19, with no clear D. Trimming stripped 3 bases from V and 1 base from J, with 9 bases between. The germline CDR1 and CDR2 sequences are LNHDA and SQIVND (reference sequence). This CDR3 comprises 14 residues. CDR3 loop: CASSISTENTEAFF. For the CDR3, the DNA is TGTGCCAGTAGTATCAGCACAGAGAACACTGAAGCTTTCTTT.

V is TRBV7-2 and J is TRBJ2-7; TRBD1 is a possible D gene (5 bases). Between the trimmed V and J ends, which lost 4 bases and 7 bases, there was a span of 17 bases. The CDR3 is 14 amino acids. CDR1 SGHTA and CDR2 FQGNSA come from the germline V gene. In DNA form, the CDR3 reads TGTGCCAGCAGCTCGAGACAGCCCCGGGCGGAGCAGTACTTC. It encodes CASSSRQPRAEQYF. The full variable domain, with the rest looked up from reference TRBV7-2 and TRBJ2-7, is GAGVSQSPSNKVTEKGKDVELRCDPISGHTALYWYRQSLGQGLEFLIYFQGNSAPDKSGLPSDRFSAERTGGSVSTLTIQRTQQEDSAVYLCASSSRQPRAEQYFGPGTRLTVT.

The rearrangement joins TRBV5-6 to TRBJ1-2, with D possibly matching TRBD1 (5 bases). The germline CDR1 and CDR2 sequences are SGHDT and YYEEEE. V was trimmed by 1 base and J by 4 bases, leaving 8 bases between them. There are 13 residues in the CDR3. The CDR3 region is CASSLPGTYGYTF. The CDR3, as DNA: TGTGCCAGCAGCTTGCCCGGGACCTATGGCTACACCTTC.

The chain joins TRBV28 to TRBJ1-5, with D tentatively TRBD1 (6 bases). CDR1 is MDHEN and CDR2 is SYDVKM in the germline V gene. V lost 5 bases to trimming and J lost 7 bases, with 21 bases between them. CDR3 length: 16 residues. CDR3 sequence (DNA): TGTGCCAGCAGTGGCGGGGGGCAGGGGCAAGGACAGCCCCAGCATTTT. This translates into CASSGGGQGQGQPQHF.

V gene TRBV25-1 combines with J gene TRBJ1-1, with 7 bases aligning to TRBD1. V shed 3 bases, J shed 8 bases, and the junction held 9 bases outside the gene matches. Germline V gives CDR1 MGHDK, CDR2 SYGVNS. This CDR3 spans 14 amino acids. The CDR3 reads CASSDRTGRVEAFF. CDR3 DNA sequence: TGTGCCAGCAGTGACCGGACAGGACGAGTGGAAGCTTTCTTT.

A single count supports this clone. V gene TRBV19 combines with J gene TRBJ1-1, with unresolved D. V lost 3 bases, J lost 1 base, and 6 bases lay in between. The CDR3 is 13 residues long. Germline V lookup: CDR1 LNHDA, CDR2 SQIVND (reference sequence). CDR3 nucleotides: TGTGCCAGTAGTATGCCCGGGAACACTGAAGCTTTCTTT. Amino acid sequence: CASSMPGNTEAFF.

The rearrangement uses TRBV29-1 and TRBJ2-7; tentative D call: TRBD1 (6 bases). V lost 7 bases and J lost 2, with 12 bases in between. Germline values: CDR1 SQVTM, CDR2 ANQGSEA. The CDR3 consists of 12 residues. The CDR3 here is CSGRDTTYEQYF. Here the CDR3 DNA reads TGCAGCGGCCGGGACACCACCTACGAGCAGTACTTC.

CDR3 nucleotides: TGTGCCAGCAGTTATGGGAACAGGCGTAATGAAAAACTGTTTTTT. Translating it yields CASSYGNRRNEKLFF. This sequence joins TRBV6-9 and TRBJ1-4, with a possible D match to TRBD1 (5 bases). Germline-derived CDR1 and CDR2 are MNHGY and SVAAGI. The V end was cut by 2 bases, the J end by 4 bases, with 11 bases between. CDR3 length: 15 residues.

The chain carries TRBV4-3 and TRBJ1-1; D may be TRBD1 (6 bases). The CDR3 consists of 14 residues. Trimming took 3 bases from V and 4 from J, leaving 12 bases between them. CDR1 is LGHNA, CDR2 YSLEER, per germline. CDR3 loop: CASSHHRAGTEAFF. The CDR3 DNA sequence: TGCGCCAGCAGCCACCACAGGGCCGGCACTGAAGCTTTCTTT.

The J gene is TRBJ1-2, the V gene TRBV27; possible D gene TRBD1, 5 bases. Germline values: CDR1 MNHEY, CDR2 SMNVEV (reference sequence). CDR3 size: 14 residues. The V end was cut by 6 bases, the J end by 4 bases, with 15 bases between. The CDR3 DNA is TGTGCCAGCAGCTGGGGCGCAGATGCCTATGGCTACACCTTC. The encoded protein is CASSWGADAYGYTF.

The chain links TRBV15 to TRBJ2-7, with 7 bases identical to TRBD1. The germline CDR1 and CDR2 sequences are LNHNV and YYDKDF (reference sequence). V lost 5 bases, J lost 3 bases, and 7 bases stayed unmatched. The CDR3 contains 14 residues. The CDR3 loop is CATSPGQTNYEQYF. For the CDR3, the DNA is TGTGCCACCAGCCCGGGACAGACCAACTACGAGCAGTACTTC.

This clone was picked up one time. This chain connects TRBV4-1 to TRBJ1-4; D might be TRBD1 (6 bases). The CDR3 runs 15 residues. Trimming cost V 0 bases and J 2 bases, with 7 bases left between them. CDR1 is MGHRA and CDR2 is YSYEKL in the germline V gene. The CDR3 bases are TGCGCCAGCAGCCAAGATACAGGGACTAATGAAAAACTGTTTTTT. It yields the protein CASSQDTGTNEKLFF.

The chain links TRBV29-1 to TRBJ1-4; no firm D call. V lost 7 bases and J 0 bases, leaving 15 bases between the germline ends. Per the germline V gene, CDR1 is SQVTM and CDR2 is ANQGSEA. This CDR3 has 15 residues. In DNA, the CDR3 is TGCAGCGCCAAAGGAGGGTTGGCAACTAATGAAAAACTGTTTTTT. This sequence encodes CSAKGGLATNEKLFF.

V is TRBV11-2 and J is TRBJ2-7, with TRBD2 matching 8 bases. The germline V gene has CDR1 SGHAT and CDR2 FQNNGV. This CDR3 is built from 17 residues. V trimming: 2 bases; J trimming: 9 bases; junction bases outside the gene matches: 18. CDR3 in amino acids: CASSLPRGPGGRFGQYF. CDR3 DNA: TGTGCCAGCAGCTTACCCCGCGGGCCGGGGGGGCGGTTTGGGCAGTACTTC.

This clone was recorded only once. J is TRBJ1-1 and V is TRBV5-1; D might be TRBD1 (5 bases). Per the germline V gene, CDR1 is SGHRS and CDR2 is YFSETQ. The CDR3 totals 14 residues. The V and J ends lost 0 bases and 3 bases respectively, with 9 bases between them. The CDR3 is CASSLDTGDTEAFF. The CDR3 DNA is TGCGCCAGCAGCTTGGATACGGGGGACACTGAAGCTTTCTTT. The whole variable domain, filled in from reference TRBV5-1 and TRBJ1-1, reads KAGVTQTPRYLIKTRGQQVTLSCSPISGHRSVSWYQQTPGQGLQFLFEYFSETQRNKGNFPGRFSGRQFSNSRSEMNVSTLELGDSALYLCASSLDTGDTEAFFGQGTRLTVV.

V and J are TRBV5-4 and TRBJ1-2; D uncertain. Trimming removed 4 bases from V and 2 bases from J, with 12 bases in between. The CDR3 is 14 residues long. Looked up from germline, CDR1 is SGHNT and CDR2 is YYREEE (reference sequence). As DNA, the CDR3 is TGTGCCAGCAGCCCCCCGAATCAAAACTATGGCTACACCTTC. Translating gives CASSPPNQNYGYTF.

The chain is built from TRBV7-2 and TRBJ1-1; 12 nucleotides match TRBD1. Trimming took 1 base from V and 5 from J; bases not matched to a gene: 11. The CDR3 totals 18 residues. Germline lookup yields CDR1 SGHTA and CDR2 FQGNSA. CDR3 coding DNA: TGTGCCAGCAGCTTAGATCTAGGGGGGGACAGGGGGCGAACTGAAGCTTTCTTT. It translates to CASSLDLGGDRGRTEAFF.

The chain couples TRBV27 to TRBJ1-5; TRBD1 matches 9 bases. The V gene end was trimmed by 4 bases and the J gene end by 6 bases; junction bases not matched to a gene: 4. The CDR3 spans 14 residues. Germline CDR1 is MNHEY and CDR2 is SMNVEV (reference sequence). The CDR3 bases are TGTGCCAGCAGTTCCGGGACAGGGATTCAGCCCCAGCATTTT. Protein product: CASSSGTGIQPQHF.

This rearrangement joins TRBV5-1 to TRBJ2-7; no clear D gene. Per the germline V gene, CDR1 is SGHRS and CDR2 is YFSETQ. V was trimmed by 4 bases and J by 0 bases, leaving 8 bases between them. This CDR3 spans 13 amino acids. The CDR3 loop reads CASSVSTSYEQYF. CDR3 nucleotides: TGCGCCAGCAGCGTATCGACCTCCTACGAGCAGTACTTC. Full variable domain (remainder filled in from reference TRBV5-1 and TRBJ2-7): KAGVTQTPRYLIKTRGQQVTLSCSPISGHRSVSWYQQTPGQGLQFLFEYFSETQRNKGNFPGRFSGRQFSNSRSEMNVSTLELGDSALYLCASSVSTSYEQYFGPGTRLTVT.

The J gene is TRBJ1-6, the V gene TRBV13, with D perhaps TRBD1 (5 bases). V was shortened by 6 bases and J by 12 bases, with 12 bases between the two germline ends. Germline CDR1 reads PRHDT; CDR2 reads FYEKMQ (reference sequence). This CDR3 contains 12 residues. Here the CDR3 reads CASRYRRGPLHF. The DNA for the CDR3 is TGTGCCAGCAGGTACAGGAGGGGACCCCTCCACTTT.

J is TRBJ1-2 and V is TRBV28; D ambiguous. Germline CDR1 reads MDHEN; CDR2 reads SYDVKM. The V and J ends lost 3 bases and 4 bases respectively, with 18 bases between them. The CDR3 length is 16 residues. This chain's CDR3 is CASSLLPPVGSYGYTF. CDR3 DNA: TGTGCCAGCAGTTTGCTTCCTCCTGTCGGGAGCTATGGCTACACCTTC.

V is TRBV6-6 and J is TRBJ2-5, with unresolved D. Trimming stripped 6 bases from V and 4 bases from J, with 3 bases between. The CDR3 is made up of 10 amino acids. Germline V gives CDR1 MNHNY, CDR2 SVGAGI (reference sequence). Here the CDR3 DNA reads TGTGCCAGCAGACTAGAGACCCAGTACTTC. It specifies CASRLETQYF.

The chain combines TRBV7-9 with TRBJ2-7; D not resolved. Germline V gene data show CDR1 as SEHNR and CDR2 as FQNEAQ (reference sequence). The V gene lost 1 base and the J gene lost 0 bases, with 7 bases spanning the gap. This CDR3 region has 14 residues. The CDR3 nucleotides read TGTGCCAGCAGCTTAGACCCGACCTCCTACGAGCAGTACTTC. This codes for CASSLDPTSYEQYF. The variable domain in full, completed from reference TRBV7-9 and TRBJ2-7, reads DTGVSQNPRHKITKRGQNVTFRCDPISEHNRLYWYRQTLGQGPEFLTYFQNEAQLEKSRLLSDRFSAERPKGSFSTLEIQRTEQGDSAMYLCASSLDPTSYEQYFGPGTRLTVT.